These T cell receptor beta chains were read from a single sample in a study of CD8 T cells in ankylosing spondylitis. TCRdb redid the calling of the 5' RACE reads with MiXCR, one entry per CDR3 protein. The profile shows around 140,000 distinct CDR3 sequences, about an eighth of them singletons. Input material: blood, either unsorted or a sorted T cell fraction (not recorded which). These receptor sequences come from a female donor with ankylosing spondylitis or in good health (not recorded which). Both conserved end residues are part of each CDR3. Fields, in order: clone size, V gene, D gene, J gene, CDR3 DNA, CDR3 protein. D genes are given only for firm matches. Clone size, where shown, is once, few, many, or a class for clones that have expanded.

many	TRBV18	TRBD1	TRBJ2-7	TGTGCCAGCTCACCTGGACAGGGGTCCGAGCAGTACTTC	CASSPGQGSEQYF
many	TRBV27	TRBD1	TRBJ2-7	TGTGCCAGCAGCGACCCCGGGACAGGGAGTGGTTGGCAGTACTTC	CASSDPGTGSGWQYF
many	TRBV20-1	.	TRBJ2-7	TGCAGTGCTAGAGATAGGCAGTACGAGCAGTACTTC	CSARDRQYEQYF
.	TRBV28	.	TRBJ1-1	TGTGCCAGCAGTTTTCGGGGTGAAGGGAACACTGAAGCTTTCTTT	CASSFRGEGNTEAFF
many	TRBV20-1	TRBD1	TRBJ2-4	TGCAGTGCTCCAGACGGACAGGGGGCCAACATTCAGTACTTC	CSAPDGQGANIQYF
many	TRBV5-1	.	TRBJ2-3	TGCGCCAGCAGCTTGGCCGGAAGCTACCAAACAGATACGCAGTATTTT	CASSLAGSYQTDTQYF
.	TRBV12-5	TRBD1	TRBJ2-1	TGTGCTAGTGCCACCCAGGGGGTCAATGAGCAGTTCTTC	CASATQGVNEQFF
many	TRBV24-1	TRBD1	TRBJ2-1	TGTGCCACCAGCGTTCGGGGACAGGGGAGTAACAATGAGCAGTTCTTC	CATSVRGQGSNNEQFF
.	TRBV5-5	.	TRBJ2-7	TGTGCCAGCAGCTTGACGAATTTTTACGAGCAGTACTTC	CASSLTNFYEQYF
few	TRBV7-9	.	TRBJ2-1	TGTGCCAGCAGCTTATTGTTGGCGGTGGGGCCCAATGAGCAGTTCTTC	CASSLLLAVGPNEQFF
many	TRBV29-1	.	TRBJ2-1	TGCAGCGTTGGGATATCAAACTACAATGAGCAGTTCTTC	CSVGISNYNEQFF
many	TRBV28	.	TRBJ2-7	TGTGCCAGCAGTTTATCCCCACGGTCCTACGAGCAGTACTTC	CASSLSPRSYEQYF
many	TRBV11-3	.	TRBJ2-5	TGTGCCAGCAGCTTAGTTGCGAGCGGGTACCAAGAGACCCAGTACTTC	CASSLVASGYQETQYF
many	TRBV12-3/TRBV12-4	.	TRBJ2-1	TGTGCCAGCAGTTCAGGGGCTGGTGAGCAGTTCTTC	CASSSGAGEQFF
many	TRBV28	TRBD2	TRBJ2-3	TGTGCCAGCAGCTACGGACTAGCGGGGAAAAGTACGCAGTATTTT	CASSYGLAGKSTQYF
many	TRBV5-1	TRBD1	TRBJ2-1	TGCGCCAGCAGCTTGGGGACAGGGAACAATGAGCAGTTCTTC	CASSLGTGNNEQFF
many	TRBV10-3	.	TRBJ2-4	TGTGCCATCAGTGAGTCAATAGAGAACATTCAGTACTTC	CAISESIENIQYF
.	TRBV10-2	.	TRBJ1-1	TGCGCCAGCGCGCAGTCCCTGAACACTGAAGCTTTCTTT	CASAQSLNTEAFF
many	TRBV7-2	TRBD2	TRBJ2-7	TGTGCCAGCAGCTTAGTAGGGCGGGGGGCCTACGAGCAGTACTTC	CASSLVGRGAYEQYF
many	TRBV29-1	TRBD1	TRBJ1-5	TGCAGCGTTGAGACAGGGATCAATCAGCCCCAGCATTTT	CSVETGINQPQHF
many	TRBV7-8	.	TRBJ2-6	TGTGCCAGCAGCCACAGTTCTGGGGCCAACGTCCTGACTTTC	CASSHSSGANVLTF
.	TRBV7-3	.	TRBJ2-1	TGTGCCAGCAGCTTTACGGGAGCGTCCAATGAGCAGTTCTTC	CASSFTGASNEQFF
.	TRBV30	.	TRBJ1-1	TGTGCCTGGAATCCAGGGAACACTGAAGCTTTCTTT	CAWNPGNTEAFF
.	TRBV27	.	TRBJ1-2	TGTGCCAGCAGTTCCACCACAGGGAACTATGGCTACACCTTC	CASSSTTGNYGYTF